Reported below is one TCR beta chain. Its target is not known. Per the germline V gene, CDR1 is MDHEN and CDR2 is SYDVKM. The CDR3 totals 15 residues. Trimming removed 5 bases from V and 4 bases from J, with 15 bases in between. This entry is derived from a study of cytomegalovirus exposure and HLA in healthy donors. It was with 60 Vbeta and 13 Jbeta primers that the PCR ran. Libraries were prepared by immunoSEQ multiplex PCR; TCRdb keeps only in-frame clonotypes and omits some of them. The sample gives about 160,000 clones, 75% to 90% of which show up once; roughly 4.4% is in the top ten. Overall study results and limits: In a later analysis, productive TCRs from donors in an Asian-associated ancestry cluster reportedly carried fewer N-insertions than the cohort mean. Most subjects had HLA-A and HLA-B alleles reportedly predicted accurately by TCR beta sequences.

The genes are TRBV28 and TRBJ1-3; D remains ambiguous. This TCR derives from a young man in good health and CMV-seronegative. The sample comprised PBMCs. The DNA of the CDR3 is TGTGCCAGCAGTATACGGGGAGGGTTAGGAAACACCATATATTTT. Translated, it gives CASSIRGGLGNTIYF.